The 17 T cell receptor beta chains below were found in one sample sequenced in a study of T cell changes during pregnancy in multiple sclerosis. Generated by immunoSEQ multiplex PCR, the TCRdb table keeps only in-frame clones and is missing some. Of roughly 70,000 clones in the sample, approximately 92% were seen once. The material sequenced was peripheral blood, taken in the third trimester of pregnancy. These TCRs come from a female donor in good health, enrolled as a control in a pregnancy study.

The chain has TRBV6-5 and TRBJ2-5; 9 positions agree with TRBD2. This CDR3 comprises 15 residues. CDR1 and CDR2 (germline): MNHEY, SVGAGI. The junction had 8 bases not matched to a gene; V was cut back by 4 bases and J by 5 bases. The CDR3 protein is CASSLRLAGFETQYF. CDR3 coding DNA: TGTGCCAGCAGTTTAAGGCTAGCGGGATTTGAGACCCAGTACTTC.

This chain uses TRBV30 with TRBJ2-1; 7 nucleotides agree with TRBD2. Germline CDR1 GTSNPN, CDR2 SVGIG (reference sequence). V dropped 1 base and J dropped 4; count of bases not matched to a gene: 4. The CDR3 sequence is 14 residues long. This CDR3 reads CAWSGASGYNEQFF. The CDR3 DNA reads TGTGCCTGGAGTGGGGCTAGCGGTTACAATGAGCAGTTCTTC.

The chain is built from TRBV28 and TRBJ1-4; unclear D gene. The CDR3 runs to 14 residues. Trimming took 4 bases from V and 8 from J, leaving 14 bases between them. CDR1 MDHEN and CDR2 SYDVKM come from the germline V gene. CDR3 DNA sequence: TGTGCCAGCAGTTCCCCCGGGAGAGGGGAAAAACTGTTTTTT. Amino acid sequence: CASSSPGRGEKLFF.

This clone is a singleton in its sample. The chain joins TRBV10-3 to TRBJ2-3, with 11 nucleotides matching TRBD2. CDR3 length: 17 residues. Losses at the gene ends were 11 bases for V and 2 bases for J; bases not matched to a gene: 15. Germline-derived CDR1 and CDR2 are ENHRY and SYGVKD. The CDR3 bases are TGTGCCGCCTCTTCCCCAACTAGCGGGGGTATCACAGATACGCAGTATTTT. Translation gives CAASSPTSGGITDTQYF.

CDR3 coding DNA: TGTGCCAGCAGCTTAGTTCGCCGGGACAGAAGCTCTGGAAACACCATATATTTT. It specifies CASSLVRRDRSSGNTIYF. The chain links TRBV11-2 to TRBJ1-3; 7 nucleotides agree with TRBD1. CDR1 is SGHAT, CDR2 FQNNGV, per germline. V trimming: 1 base; J trimming: 0 bases; junction bases outside the gene matches: 9. This CDR3 comprises 18 residues.

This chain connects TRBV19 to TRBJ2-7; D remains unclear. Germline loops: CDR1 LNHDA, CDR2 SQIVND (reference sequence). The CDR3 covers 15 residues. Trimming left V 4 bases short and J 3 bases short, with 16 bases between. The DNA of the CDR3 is TGTGCCAGTAGTAGAAACCTGGAGAGCAACTACGAGCAGTACTTC. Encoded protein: CASSRNLESNYEQYF.

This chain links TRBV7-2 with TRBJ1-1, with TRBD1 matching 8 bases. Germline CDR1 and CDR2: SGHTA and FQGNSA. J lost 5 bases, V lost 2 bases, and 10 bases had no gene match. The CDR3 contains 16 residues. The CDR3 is CASSLLVRGLGTEAFF. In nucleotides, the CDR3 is TGTGCCAGCAGCTTATTGGTCAGGGGGCTAGGGACTGAAGCTTTCTTT.

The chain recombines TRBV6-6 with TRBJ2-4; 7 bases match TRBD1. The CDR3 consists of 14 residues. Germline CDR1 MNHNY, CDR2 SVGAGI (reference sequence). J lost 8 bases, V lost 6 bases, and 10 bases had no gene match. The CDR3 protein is CASRYPRGMDIQYF. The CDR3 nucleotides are TGTGCCAGCAGATACCCCAGGGGGATGGACATTCAGTACTTC.

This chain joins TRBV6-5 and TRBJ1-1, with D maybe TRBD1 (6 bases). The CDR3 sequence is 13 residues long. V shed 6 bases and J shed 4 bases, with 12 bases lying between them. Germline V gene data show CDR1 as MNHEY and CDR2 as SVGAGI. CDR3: CASRYRERTEAFF. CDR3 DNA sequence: TGTGCCAGCAGATACAGGGAGCGCACTGAAGCTTTCTTT.

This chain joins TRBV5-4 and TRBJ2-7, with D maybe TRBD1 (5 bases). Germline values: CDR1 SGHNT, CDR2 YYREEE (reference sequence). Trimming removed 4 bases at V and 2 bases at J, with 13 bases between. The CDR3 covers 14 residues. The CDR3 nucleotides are TGTGCCAGCAGCCTATGGACACGAACCTACGAGCAGTACTTC. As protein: CASSLWTRTYEQYF.

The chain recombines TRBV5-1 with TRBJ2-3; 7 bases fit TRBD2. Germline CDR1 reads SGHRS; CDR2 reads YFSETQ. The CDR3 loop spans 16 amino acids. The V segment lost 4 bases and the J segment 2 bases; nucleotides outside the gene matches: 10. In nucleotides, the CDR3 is TGCGCCAGCAGCCGGCGGCCAGCGGGACCCACAGATACGCAGTATTTT. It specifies CASSRRPAGPTDTQYF.

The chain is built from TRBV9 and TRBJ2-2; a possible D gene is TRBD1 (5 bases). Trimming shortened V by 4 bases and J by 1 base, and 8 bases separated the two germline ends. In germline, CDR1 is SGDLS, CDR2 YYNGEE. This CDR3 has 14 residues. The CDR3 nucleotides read TGTGCCAGCAGCTTTCAGGGGAACACCGGGGAGCTGTTTTTT. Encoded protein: CASSFQGNTGELFF.

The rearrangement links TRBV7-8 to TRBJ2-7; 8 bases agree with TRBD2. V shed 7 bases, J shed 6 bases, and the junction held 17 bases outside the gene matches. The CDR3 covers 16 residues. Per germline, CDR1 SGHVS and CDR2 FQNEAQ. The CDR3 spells CASTPPRREGGSEQYF. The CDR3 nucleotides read TGTGCCAGCACCCCCCCCCGACGGGAGGGAGGGTCCGAGCAGTACTTC.

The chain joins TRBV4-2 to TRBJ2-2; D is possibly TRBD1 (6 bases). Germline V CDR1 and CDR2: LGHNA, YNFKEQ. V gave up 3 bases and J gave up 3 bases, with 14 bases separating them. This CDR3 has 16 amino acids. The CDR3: CASSHDGTRHTGELFF. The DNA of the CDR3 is TGTGCCAGCAGCCACGACGGGACACGCCACACCGGGGAGCTGTTTTTT.

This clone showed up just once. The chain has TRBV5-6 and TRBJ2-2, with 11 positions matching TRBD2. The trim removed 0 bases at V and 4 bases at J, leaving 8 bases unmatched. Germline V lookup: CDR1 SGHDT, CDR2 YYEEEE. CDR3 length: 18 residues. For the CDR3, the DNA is TGTGCCAGCAGCTTGGGGGGCCTAGCGGGAGGTGGCACCGGGGAGCTGTTTTTT. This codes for CASSLGGLAGGGTGELFF.

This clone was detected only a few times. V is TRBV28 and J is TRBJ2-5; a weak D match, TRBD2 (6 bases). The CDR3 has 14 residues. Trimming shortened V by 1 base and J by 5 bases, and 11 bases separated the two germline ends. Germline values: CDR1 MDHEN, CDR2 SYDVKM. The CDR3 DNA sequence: TGTGCCAGCAGTTTATTAGCTGGGGGGGAGACCCAGTACTTC. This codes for CASSLLAGGETQYF.

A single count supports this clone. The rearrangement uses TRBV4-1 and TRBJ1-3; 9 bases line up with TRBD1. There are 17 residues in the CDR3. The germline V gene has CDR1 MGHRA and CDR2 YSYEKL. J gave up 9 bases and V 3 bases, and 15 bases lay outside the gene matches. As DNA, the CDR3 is TGCGCCAGCAGCCATCTCTCCGGGACAGGGACAAGGAGCACCATATATTTT. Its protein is CASSHLSGTGTRSTIYF.